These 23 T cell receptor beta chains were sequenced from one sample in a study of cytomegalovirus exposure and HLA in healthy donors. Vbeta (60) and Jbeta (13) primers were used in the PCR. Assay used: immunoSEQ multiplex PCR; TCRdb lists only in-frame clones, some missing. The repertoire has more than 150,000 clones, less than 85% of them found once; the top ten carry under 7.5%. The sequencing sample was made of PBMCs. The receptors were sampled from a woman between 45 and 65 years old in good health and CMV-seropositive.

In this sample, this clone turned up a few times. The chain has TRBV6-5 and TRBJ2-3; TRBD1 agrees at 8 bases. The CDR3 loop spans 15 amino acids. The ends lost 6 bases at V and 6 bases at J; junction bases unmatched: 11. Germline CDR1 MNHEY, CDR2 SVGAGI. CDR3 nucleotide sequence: TGTGCCAGCAGCTCAAGCCCAGGGGGCAAGGATACGCAGTATTTT. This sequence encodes CASSSSPGGKDTQYF.

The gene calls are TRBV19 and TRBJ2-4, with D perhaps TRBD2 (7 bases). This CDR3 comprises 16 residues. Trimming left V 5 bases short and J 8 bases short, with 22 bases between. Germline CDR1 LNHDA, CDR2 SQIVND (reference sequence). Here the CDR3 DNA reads TGTGCCAGTAGTCGACCCGGCGGGGGTGCAGGGGACATTCAGTACTTC. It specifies CASSRPGGGAGDIQYF.

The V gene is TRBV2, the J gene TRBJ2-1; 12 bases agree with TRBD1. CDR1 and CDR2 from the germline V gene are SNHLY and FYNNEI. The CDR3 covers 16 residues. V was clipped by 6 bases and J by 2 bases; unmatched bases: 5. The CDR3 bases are TGTGCCAGCAGAGCGGGACAGGGGGCCGCCTACAATGAGCAGTTCTTC. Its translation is CASRAGQGAAYNEQFF. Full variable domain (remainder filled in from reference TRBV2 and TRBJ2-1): EPEVTQTPSHQVTQMGQEVILRCVPISNHLYFYWYRQILGQKVEFLVSFYNNEISEKSEIFDDQFSVERPDGSNFTLKIRSTKLEDSAMYFCASRAGQGAAYNEQFFGPGTRLTVL.

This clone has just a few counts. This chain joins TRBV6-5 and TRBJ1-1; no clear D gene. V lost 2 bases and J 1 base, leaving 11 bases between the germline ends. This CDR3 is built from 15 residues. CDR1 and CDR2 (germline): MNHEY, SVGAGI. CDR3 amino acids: CASSYQRFRNTEAFF. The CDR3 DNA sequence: TGTGCCAGCAGTTACCAGAGGTTTAGGAACACTGAAGCTTTCTTT.

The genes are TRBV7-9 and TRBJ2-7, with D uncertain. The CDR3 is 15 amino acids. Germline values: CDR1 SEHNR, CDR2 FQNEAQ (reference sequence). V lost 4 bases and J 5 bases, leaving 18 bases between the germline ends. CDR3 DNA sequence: TGTGCCAGCAGCTGGGCAGGTTCCAGGATCGACGAGCAGTACTTC. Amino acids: CASSWAGSRIDEQYF. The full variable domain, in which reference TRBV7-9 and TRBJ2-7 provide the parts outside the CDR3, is DTGVSQNPRHKITKRGQNVTFRCDPISEHNRLYWYRQTLGQGPEFLTYFQNEAQLEKSRLLSDRFSAERPKGSFSTLEIQRTEQGDSAMYLCASSWAGSRIDEQYFGPGTRLTVT.

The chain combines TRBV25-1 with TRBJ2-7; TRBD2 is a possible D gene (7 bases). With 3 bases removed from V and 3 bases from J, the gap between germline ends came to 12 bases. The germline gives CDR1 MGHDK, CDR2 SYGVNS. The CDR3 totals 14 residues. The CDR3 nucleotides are TGTGCCAGCAGTGAGTCGGGGGGCCGCTACGAGCAGTACTTC. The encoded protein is CASSESGGRYEQYF.

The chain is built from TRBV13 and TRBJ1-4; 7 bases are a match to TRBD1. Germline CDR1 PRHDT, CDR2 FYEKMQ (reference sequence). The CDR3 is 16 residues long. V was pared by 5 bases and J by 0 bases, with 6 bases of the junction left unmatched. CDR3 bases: TGTGCCAGCAGCAAAGACAGGGTTGCAACTAATGAAAAACTGTTTTTT. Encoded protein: CASSKDRVATNEKLFF.

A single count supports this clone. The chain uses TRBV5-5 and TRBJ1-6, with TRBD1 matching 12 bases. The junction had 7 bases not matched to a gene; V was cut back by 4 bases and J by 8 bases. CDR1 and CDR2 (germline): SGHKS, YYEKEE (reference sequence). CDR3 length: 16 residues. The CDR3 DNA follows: TGTGCCAGCAGCAAGGGACAGGGGGCTAAGGATTCACCCCTCCACTTT. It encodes CASSKGQGAKDSPLHF. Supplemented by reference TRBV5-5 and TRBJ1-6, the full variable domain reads DAGVTQSPTHLIKTRGQQVTLRCSPISGHKSVSWYQQVLGQGPQFIFQYYEKEERGRGNFPDRFSARQFPNYSSELNVNALLLGDSALYLCASSKGQGAKDSPLHFGNGTRLTVT.

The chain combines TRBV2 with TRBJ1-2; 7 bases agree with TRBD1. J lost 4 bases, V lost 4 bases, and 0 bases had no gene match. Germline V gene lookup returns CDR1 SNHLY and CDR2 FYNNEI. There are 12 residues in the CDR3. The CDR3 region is CASSGDSYGYTF. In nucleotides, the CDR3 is TGTGCCAGCAGTGGGGACAGCTATGGCTACACCTTC. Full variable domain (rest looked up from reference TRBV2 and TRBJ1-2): EPEVTQTPSHQVTQMGQEVILRCVPISNHLYFYWYRQILGQKVEFLVSFYNNEISEKSEIFDDQFSVERPDGSNFTLKIRSTKLEDSAMYFCASSGDSYGYTFGSGTRLTVV.

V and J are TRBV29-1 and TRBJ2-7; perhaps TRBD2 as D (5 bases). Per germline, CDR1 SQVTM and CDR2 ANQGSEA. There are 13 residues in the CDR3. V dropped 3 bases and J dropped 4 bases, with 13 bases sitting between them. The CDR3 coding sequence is TGCAGCGTTGAGCTGTACTCGGGGTACGAGCAGTACTTC. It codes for CSVELYSGYEQYF.

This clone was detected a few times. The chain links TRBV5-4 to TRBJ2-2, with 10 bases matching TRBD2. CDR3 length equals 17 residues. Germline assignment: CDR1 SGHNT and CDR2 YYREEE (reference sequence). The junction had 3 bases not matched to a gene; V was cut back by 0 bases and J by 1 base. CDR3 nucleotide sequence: TGTGCCAGCAGCTTGGGTGTAGCGGGGGGGAACACCGGGGAGCTGTTTTTT. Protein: CASSLGVAGGNTGELFF. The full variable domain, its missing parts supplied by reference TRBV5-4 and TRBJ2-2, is ETGVTQSPTHLIKTRGQQVTLRCSSQSGHNTVSWYQQALGQGPQFIFQYYREEENGRGNFPPRFSGLQFPNYSSELNVNALELDDSALYLCASSLGVAGGNTGELFFGEGSRLTVL.

CDR3 coding DNA: TGTGCCTGGAGGAAGAGACAGGGCGGCTATGGCTACACCTTC. Amino acids: CAWRKRQGGYGYTF. This chain links TRBV30 with TRBJ1-2; 7 bases align to TRBD1. Per germline, CDR1 GTSNPN and CDR2 SVGIG (reference sequence). J lost 4 bases, V lost 3 bases, and 8 bases had no gene match. The length of the CDR3 is 14 residues.

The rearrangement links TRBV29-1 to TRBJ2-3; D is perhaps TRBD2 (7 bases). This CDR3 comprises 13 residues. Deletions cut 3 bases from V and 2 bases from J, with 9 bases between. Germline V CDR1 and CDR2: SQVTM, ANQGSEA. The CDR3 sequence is CSVDGGHTDTQYF. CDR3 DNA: TGCAGCGTTGACGGGGGGCACACAGATACGCAGTATTTT.

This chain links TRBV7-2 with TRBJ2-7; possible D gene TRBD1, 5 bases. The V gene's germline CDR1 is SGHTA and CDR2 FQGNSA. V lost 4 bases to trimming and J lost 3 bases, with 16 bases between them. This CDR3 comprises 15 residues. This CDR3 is CASSSAGLGLYEQYF. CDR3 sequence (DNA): TGTGCCAGCAGCTCCGCCGGGTTGGGGCTCTACGAGCAGTACTTC.

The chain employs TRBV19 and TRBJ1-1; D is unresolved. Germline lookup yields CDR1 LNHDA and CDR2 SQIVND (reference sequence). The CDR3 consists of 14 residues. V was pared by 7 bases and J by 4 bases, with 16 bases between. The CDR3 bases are TGTGCCAGTACCCTTGGTTGGGCGGGCACTGAAGCTTTCTTT. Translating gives CASTLGWAGTEAFF.

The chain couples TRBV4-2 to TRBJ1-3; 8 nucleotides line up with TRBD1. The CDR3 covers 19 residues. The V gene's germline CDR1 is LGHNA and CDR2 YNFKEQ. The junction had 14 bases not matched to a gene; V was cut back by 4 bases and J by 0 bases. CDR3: CASSPKRGSGGLSGNTIYF. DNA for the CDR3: TGTGCCAGCAGCCCCAAAAGGGGGTCAGGGGGCCTCTCTGGAAACACCATATATTTT.

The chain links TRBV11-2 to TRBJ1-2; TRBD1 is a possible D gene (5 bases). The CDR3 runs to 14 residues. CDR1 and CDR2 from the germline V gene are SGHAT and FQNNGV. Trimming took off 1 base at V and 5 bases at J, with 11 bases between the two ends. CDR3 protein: CASSLGQGPYGYTF. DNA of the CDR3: TGTGCCAGCAGCTTAGGGCAGGGCCCTTATGGCTACACCTTC.

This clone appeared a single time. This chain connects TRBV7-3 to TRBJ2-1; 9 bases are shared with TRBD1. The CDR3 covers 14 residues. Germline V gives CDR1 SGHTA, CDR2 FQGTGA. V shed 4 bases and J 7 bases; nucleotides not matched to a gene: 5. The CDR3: CASSSTGTGNEQFF. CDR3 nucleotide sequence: TGTGCCAGCAGCTCGACCGGGACAGGGAATGAGCAGTTCTTC.

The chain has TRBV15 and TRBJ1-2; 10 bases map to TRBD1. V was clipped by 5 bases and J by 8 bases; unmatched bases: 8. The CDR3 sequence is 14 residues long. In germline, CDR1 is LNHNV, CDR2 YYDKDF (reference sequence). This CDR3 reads CATSVRQGAGGYTF. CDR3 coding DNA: TGTGCCACCAGCGTCCGACAGGGGGCAGGGGGCTACACCTTC.

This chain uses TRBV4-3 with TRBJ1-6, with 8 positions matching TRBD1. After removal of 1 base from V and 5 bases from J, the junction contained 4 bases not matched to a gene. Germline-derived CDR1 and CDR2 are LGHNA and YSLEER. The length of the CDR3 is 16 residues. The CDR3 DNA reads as TGCGCCAGCAGCCAAGCGCAGGGGGCGAATAATTCACCCCTCCACTTT. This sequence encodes CASSQAQGANNSPLHF.

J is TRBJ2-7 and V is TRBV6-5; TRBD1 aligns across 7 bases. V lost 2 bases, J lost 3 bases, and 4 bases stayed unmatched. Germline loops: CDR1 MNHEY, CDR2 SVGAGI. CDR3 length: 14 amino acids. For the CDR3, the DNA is TGTGCCAGCAGTTACGCAGGGGGTGACTACGAGCAGTACTTC. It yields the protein CASSYAGGDYEQYF.

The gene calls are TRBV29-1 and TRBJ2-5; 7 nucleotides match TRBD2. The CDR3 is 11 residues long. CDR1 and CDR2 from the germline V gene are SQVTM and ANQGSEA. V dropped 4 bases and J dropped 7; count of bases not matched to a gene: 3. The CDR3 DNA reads TGCAGCGTTGTGTGGGAGGGGACCCAGTACTTC. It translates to CSVVWEGTQYF.

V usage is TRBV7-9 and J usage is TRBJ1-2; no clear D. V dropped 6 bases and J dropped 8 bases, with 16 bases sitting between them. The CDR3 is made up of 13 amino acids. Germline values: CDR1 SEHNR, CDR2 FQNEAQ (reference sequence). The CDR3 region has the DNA TGTGCCAGCAGAACAGACACCTTAAGGGGCTACACCTTC. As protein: CASRTDTLRGYTF.